This T cell receptor (beta chain) was recorded in a study of blood T cell repertoires in COVID-19. Study background: PBMCs, B-cell-depleted T cells, or T cells provided the cDNA or gDNA that made up the material.

CDR3 length: 19 residues. The germline V gene encodes CDR1 SGHAT and CDR2 FQNNGV. Losses at the gene ends were 0 bases for V and 1 base for J; bases not matched to a gene: 11. Authors' data handling: Reference gene primers were amplified, and this amplification served to estimate nucleated cell counts. This table comes from immunoSEQ multiplex PCR, and its TCRdb copy is limited to in-frame clones, with some not included. V, J and clone size derive from that table, while D and trimming were established from the DNA sequence. The sample yields around 300,000 clones, almost 90% seen once. Enrollees, about 18 to 100 years old, lived in roughly 24 US areas. Assignments of participants to cohorts depended upon their own reported clinical history.

This TCR came from a woman in her late teens or twenties with acute COVID-19. The rearrangement links TRBV11-2 to TRBJ2-2; 7 bases fit TRBD2. The material sequenced was PBMCs or T cells enriched from blood (not recorded which). This CDR3 is CASSLEWRRELRNTGELFF. The CDR3 coding sequence is TGTGCCAGCAGCTTAGAGTGGCGGCGGGAGTTGAGGAACACCGGGGAGCTGTTTTTT.